The T cell receptor (beta chain) described here comes from a study of blood T cell repertoires in COVID-19. Across the study: The United States, Italy and Spain were the sources of the acute and convalescent COVID-19 samples. PBMCs, B-cell-depleted T cells, or T cells were the source of the cDNA or gDNA that made up the material.

The authors' processing: Using reference gene primer amplification, nucleated cell counts were estimated. Generated by immunoSEQ multiplex PCR, the TCRdb table keeps only in-frame clones and is missing some. That table is the source of V, J and clone size, and D and trimming were worked out from the DNA. The table includes around 270,000 clones, about 85% detected once. This sequence was found in a man aged 55 to 70 who had recovered from COVID-19. Material: peripheral blood.

CDR3 sequence: CASRDRDSYGYTF. The CDR3 nucleotides read TGTGCCAGTCGGGACAGGGATAGCTATGGCTACACCTTC. This chain uses TRBV6-5 with TRBJ1-2; 9 bases are a match to TRBD1. The CDR3 totals 13 residues. Losses at the gene ends were 9 bases for V and 4 bases for J; bases not matched to a gene: 6. Germline CDR1 is MNHEY and CDR2 is SVGAGI.